The 27 T cell receptor beta chains below come from one sample, sequenced in a study of T-cell memory formation after mild COVID-19. Each CDR3 protein is one row after TCRdb ran MiXCR on the 5' RACE reads. The table has hundreds of thousands of distinct CDR3 sequences, more than 15% seen once; the top ten hold 9.5% to 15%. The sample comprised PBMCs or a T cell subset sorted from them (not recorded which). The source is an adult woman who had mild COVID-19 (a few samples of this study predate the infection). Cell type and time point are not known.

This clonotype was observed a few times. This sequence joins TRBV12-3 or TRBV12-4 and TRBJ2-5; 12 nucleotides match TRBD2. The V gene end was trimmed by 2 bases and the J gene end by 1 base; junction bases not matched to a gene: 11. There are 19 residues in the CDR3. The CDR3 DNA reads as TGTGCCAGCAGTTTATTCTTTTGGACTAGCGGGACGGTCCAAGAGACCCAGTACTTC. Translation gives CASSLFFWTSGTVQETQYF.

This chain connects TRBV19 to TRBJ1-5; TRBD1 might be the D (6 bases). Trimming took off 8 bases at V and 2 bases at J, with 10 bases between the two ends. The CDR3 has 13 residues. Germline V gene data show CDR1 as LNHDA and CDR2 as SQIVND (reference sequence). This CDR3 is CASLQGGNQPQHF. In nucleotides, the CDR3 is TGTGCCAGTTTACAGGGAGGCAATCAGCCCCAGCATTTT. Full variable domain (missing parts from reference TRBV19 and TRBJ1-5): DGGITQSPKYLFRKEGQNVTLSCEQNLNHDAMYWYRQDPGQGLRLIYYSQIVNDFQKGDIAEGYSVSREKKESFPLTVTSAQKNPTAFYLCASLQGGNQPQHFGDGTRLSIL.

The rearrangement joins TRBV24-1 to TRBJ2-1, with D unresolved. CDR1 is KGHDR and CDR2 is SFDVKD in the germline V gene. V gave up 4 bases and J gave up 2 bases, with 11 bases separating them. The CDR3 extends over 15 amino acids. DNA of the CDR3: TGTGCCACCAGTGACAAACGTGGCGCCTACAATGAGCAGTTCTTC. Translated, it gives CATSDKRGAYNEQFF.

V gene TRBV3-1 combines with J gene TRBJ1-4; 7 bases agree with TRBD1. J lost 3 bases, V lost 5 bases, and 0 bases had no gene match. CDR1 and CDR2 from the germline V gene are LGHDT and YNNKEL (reference sequence). The CDR3 extends over 13 amino acids. DNA for the CDR3: TGTGCCAGCAGCGACAGGGCTAATGAAAAACTGTTTTTT. Its translation: CASSDRANEKLFF.

The genes are TRBV7-6 and TRBJ2-1; 14 bases match TRBD2. CDR3 length equals 15 residues. The ends lost 5 bases at V and 5 bases at J; junction bases unmatched: 2. Germline V CDR1 and CDR2: SGHVS, FNYEAQ. The CDR3 loop is CASSKGLAGDNEQFF. The CDR3 nucleotides read TGTGCCAGCAGCAAGGGACTAGCGGGAGACAATGAGCAGTTCTTC.

A few counts support this clonotype. This chain uses TRBV30 with TRBJ2-7; TRBD2 matches 8 bases. The CDR3 is 12 residues long. Germline-derived CDR1 and CDR2 are GTSNPN and SVGIG (reference sequence). Unmatched junction bases numbered 4, after V lost 4 bases and J lost 5 bases. In DNA, the CDR3 is TGTGCCTGGACAAGCGGGGGCAACGAGCAGTACTTC. Its protein is CAWTSGGNEQYF. Filled out from reference TRBV30 and TRBJ2-7, the complete variable domain reads SQTIHQWPATLVQPVGSPLSLECTVEGTSNPNLYWYRQAAGRGLQLLFYSVGIGQISSEVPQNLSASRPQDRQFILSSKKLLLSDSGFYLCAWTSGGNEQYFGPGTRLTVT.

The gene calls are TRBV6-6 and TRBJ1-2; D is possibly TRBD1 (6 bases). Germline CDR1 is MNHNY and CDR2 is SVGAGI (reference sequence). The length of the CDR3 is 13 residues. V was cut by 7 bases and J by 4 bases, with 13 bases left in between. In nucleotides, the CDR3 is TGTGCCAGCACCCAGGGGCAGGTCTATGGCTACACCTTC. Its translation is CASTQGQVYGYTF.

About this clonotype itself: Since the CDR3 does not end with the conserved phenylalanine or tryptophan, this likely comes from a read error. The DNA is omitted, as the CDR3 cannot be located on it reliably, and the CDR3 follows TCRdb's listing. The gene calls are TRBV4-1 and TRBJ1-1. Per the germline V gene, CDR1 is MGHRA and CDR2 is YSYEKL. From its first to its last residue, the CDR3 has 10 amino acids. The CDR3 sequence is CASSPFWCFL.

The rearrangement links TRBV7-3 to TRBJ2-7, with D possibly matching TRBD2 (6 bases). This CDR3 is built from 15 residues. Germline CDR1 and CDR2: SGHTA and FQGTGA. With 5 bases removed from V and 0 bases from J, the gap between germline ends came to 14 bases. The CDR3 region is CASSPMAGYSYEQYF. For the CDR3, the DNA is TGTGCCAGCAGCCCCATGGCGGGATACTCCTACGAGCAGTACTTC.

The gene calls are TRBV25-1 and TRBJ2-5, with 11 bases that match TRBD2. Unmatched junction bases numbered 8, after V lost 5 bases and J lost 3 bases. Germline CDR1 and CDR2: MGHDK and SYGVNS. This CDR3 is built from 16 residues. CDR3 in DNA: TGTGCCAGCAGTTTCGGGACTAGCGGAAACAAAGAGACCCAGTACTTC. Amino acids: CASSFGTSGNKETQYF. Complete variable domain (other parts from reference TRBV25-1 and TRBJ2-5): EADIYQTPRYLVIGTGKKITLECSQTMGHDKMYWYQQDPGMELHLIHYSYGVNSTEKGDLSSESTVSRIRTEHFPLTLESARPSHTSQYLCASSFGTSGNKETQYFGPGTRLLVL.

V and J are TRBV7-2 and TRBJ2-7, with a tentative D call TRBD1 (5 bases). The length of the CDR3 is 18 residues. Per germline, CDR1 SGHTA and CDR2 FQGNSA. Trimming shortened V by 1 base and J by 7 bases, and 26 bases separated the two germline ends. DNA of the CDR3: TGTGCCAGCAGCTTAGGCACGCTACAGACAGCTGGTGGGGAAGAGCAGTACTTC. Translation: CASSLGTLQTAGGEEQYF.

This clonotype has only a few counts. The chain couples TRBV4-1 to TRBJ1-2, with D possibly TRBD1 on 5 matching bases. V gave up 2 bases and J gave up 4 bases, with 11 bases separating them. This CDR3 region has 14 residues. Germline CDR1 MGHRA, CDR2 YSYEKL. CDR3 amino acids: CASSQITGGYGYTF. The CDR3 DNA is TGCGCCAGCAGCCAAATAACAGGAGGCTATGGCTACACCTTC.

The chain couples TRBV5-1 to TRBJ1-2, with no clear D. The CDR3 totals 14 residues. The germline V gene encodes CDR1 SGHRS and CDR2 YFSETQ. Deletions cut 4 bases from V and 1 base from J, with 11 bases between. CDR3 sequence: CASSPDGYNYGYTF. The CDR3, as DNA: TGCGCCAGCAGCCCGGACGGATATAACTATGGCTACACCTTC.

This sequence joins TRBV9 and TRBJ2-7, with no clear D. The CDR3 has 14 amino acids. V was pared by 0 bases and J by 0 bases, with 7 bases between. CDR1 SGDLS and CDR2 YYNGEE come from the germline V gene. The CDR3 here is CASSVAASSYEQYF. CDR3 bases: TGTGCCAGCAGCGTAGCTGCGAGCTCCTACGAGCAGTACTTC.

V and J are TRBV4-1 and TRBJ2-2, with 8 bases aligning to TRBD1. J gave up 3 bases and V 1 base, and 4 bases lay outside the gene matches. Germline V gene lookup returns CDR1 MGHRA and CDR2 YSYEKL. The CDR3 runs 16 residues. The CDR3 DNA reads as TGCGCCAGCAGCCAAGCAGGGGGCGTATACACCGGGGAGCTGTTTTTT. It encodes CASSQAGGVYTGELFF.

This clonotype was observed a few times. This chain connects TRBV4-1 to TRBJ2-3; the D gene is possibly TRBD2 (6 bases). Germline V CDR1 and CDR2: MGHRA, YSYEKL. The CDR3 loop spans 17 amino acids. V lost 0 bases and J lost 0, with 13 bases in between. The CDR3 sequence is CASSQDRTGVSTDTQYF. CDR3 nucleotide sequence: TGCGCCAGCAGCCAAGATAGGACGGGAGTTAGCACAGATACGCAGTATTTT.

CDR3 nucleotides: TGCGCCAGCAGCCAAAAGCTCCAACGACAGGGCGCGGGATATGGCTACACCTTC. Translated, it gives CASSQKLQRQGAGYGYTF. The genes are TRBV4-1 and TRBJ1-2; TRBD1 agrees at 7 bases. The ends lost 2 bases at V and 5 bases at J; junction bases unmatched: 17. Germline assignment: CDR1 MGHRA and CDR2 YSYEKL. This CDR3 has 18 residues.

This clonotype was detected once. The chain recombines TRBV24-1 with TRBJ1-2; D remains ambiguous. Germline V lookup: CDR1 KGHDR, CDR2 SFDVKD. Trimming left V 6 bases short and J 4 bases short, with 8 bases between. This CDR3 is built from 12 residues. The CDR3 nucleotides are TGTGCCACCAGTTCGCCCATCTATGGCTACACCTTC. This translates into CATSSPIYGYTF.

The chain couples TRBV10-3 to TRBJ2-1, with TRBD2 matching 15 bases. The V and J ends lost 10 bases and 9 bases, in that order; junction bases with no gene match: 10. The length of the CDR3 is 15 residues. The germline V gene encodes CDR1 ENHRY and CDR2 SYGVKD. The CDR3 region is CATSRPGLAGGEQFF. In nucleotides, the CDR3 is TGTGCCACCTCTCGGCCGGGACTAGCGGGAGGTGAGCAGTTCTTC.

This rearrangement joins TRBV5-1 to TRBJ1-2; no firm D call. Trimming stripped 0 bases from V and 3 bases from J, with 12 bases between. This CDR3 comprises 15 residues. The germline gives CDR1 SGHRS, CDR2 YFSETQ. The DNA of the CDR3 is TGCGCCAGCAGCTTGGATAATGGTGCGGACTATGGCTACACCTTC. It codes for CASSLDNGADYGYTF.

The chain links TRBV20-1 to TRBJ1-2; TRBD1 matches 9 bases. V shed 6 bases, J shed 8 bases, and the junction held 22 bases outside the gene matches. The CDR3 length is 17 residues. Germline values: CDR1 DFQATT, CDR2 SNEGSKA (reference sequence). DNA for the CDR3: TGCAGTGCGGAACACCCGGGACAGGGAGGCGGCTACGGCGGCTACACCTTC. It specifies CSAEHPGQGGGYGGYTF.

The genes are TRBV11-2 and TRBJ1-3, with D uncertain. V was trimmed by 5 bases and J by 3 bases, leaving 8 bases between them. There are 13 residues in the CDR3. Germline V CDR1 and CDR2: SGHAT, FQNNGV. CDR3: CASSLTLGNTIYF. CDR3 sequence (DNA): TGTGCCAGCAGCCTAACCCTTGGAAACACCATATATTTT.

V gene TRBV12-3 or TRBV12-4 combines with J gene TRBJ1-2; D possibly corresponds to TRBD1 (5 bases). The CDR3 length is 15 residues. With 4 bases removed from V and 5 bases from J, the gap between germline ends came to 17 bases. This chain's CDR3 is CASSSRLGEAYGYTF. Written as DNA, the CDR3 is TGTGCCAGCAGTTCCCGATTAGGGGAGGCATATGGCTACACCTTC.

This clonotype was recorded a few times. This chain uses TRBV5-1 with TRBJ2-7; no clear D gene. This CDR3 contains 12 residues. Germline lookup yields CDR1 SGHRS and CDR2 YFSETQ. The ends were cut back, 1 base at V and 6 bases at J, with 8 bases in the middle. The CDR3 loop is CASSLTDFEQYF. CDR3 bases: TGCGCCAGCAGCTTGACAGACTTCGAGCAGTACTTC.

This clonotype was counted a few times. This chain connects TRBV3-1 to TRBJ2-3, with D maybe TRBD2 (5 bases). V was shortened by 1 base and J by 5 bases, with 13 bases between the two germline ends. CDR1 LGHDT and CDR2 YNNKEL come from the germline V gene (reference sequence). The CDR3 runs to 15 residues. The CDR3 DNA reads TGTGCCAGCAGCCAAGGTCGGGGAGCCGGAGATACGCAGTATTTT. This encodes CASSQGRGAGDTQYF.

The V gene is TRBV12-3 or TRBV12-4, the J gene TRBJ1-3; D might be TRBD1 (5 bases). V dropped 2 bases and J dropped 4 bases, with 12 bases sitting between them. The CDR3 loop spans 15 amino acids. The CDR3 here is CASSLWAGPGNTIYF. The CDR3 coding sequence is TGTGCCAGCAGTTTATGGGCAGGGCCCGGAAACACCATATATTTT.

The chain combines TRBV19 with TRBJ1-2; the D gene is possibly TRBD1 (6 bases). CDR3 length: 15 residues. V gave up 4 bases and J gave up 5 bases, with 17 bases separating them. Germline values: CDR1 LNHDA, CDR2 SQIVND (reference sequence). CDR3 amino acids: CASSTGQRRLYGYTF. DNA of the CDR3: TGTGCCAGTAGTACCGGACAGCGGAGGCTTTATGGCTACACCTTC.